The 15 T cell receptor beta chains below all came from one sample that was sequenced in a study of cytomegalovirus exposure and HLA in healthy donors. The PCR made use of 60 Vbeta and 13 Jbeta primers. Here immunoSEQ multiplex PCR was the method, and the copy in TCRdb shows in-frame clones only, minus some. The table lists around 92,000 clones, around 79% of them singletons. The sequenced sample consisted of PBMCs. The receptors were sampled from a woman in her seventies in good health and CMV-seropositive.

The chain combines TRBV18 with TRBJ2-7; 11 positions agree with TRBD1. V was clipped by 3 bases and J by 13 bases; unmatched bases: 8. CDR1 is KGHSH and CDR2 is LQKENI in the germline V gene. The CDR3 consists of 13 residues. The CDR3 coding sequence is TGTGCCAGCTCACCCAACCTGGACAGGGGGCTCTACTTC. Translation: CASSPNLDRGLYF. The variable domain in full, completed from reference TRBV18 and TRBJ2-7, reads NAGVMQNPRHLVRRRGQEARLRCSPMKGHSHVYWYRQLPEEGLKFMVYLQKENIIDESGMPKERFSAEFPKEGPSILRIQQVVRGDSAAYFCASSPNLDRGLYFGPGTRLTVT.

The rearrangement links TRBV2 to TRBJ1-5; a possible D gene is TRBD1 (5 bases). Germline V CDR1 and CDR2: SNHLY, FYNNEI. Trimming stripped 4 bases from V and 6 bases from J, with 13 bases between. The CDR3 has 14 residues. CDR3 DNA sequence: TGTGCCAGCAGTGGAGACAGTATGGTTCAGCCCCAGCATTTT. Translating gives CASSGDSMVQPQHF.

V usage is TRBV19 and J usage is TRBJ2-7; D is perhaps TRBD2 (6 bases). Germline loops: CDR1 LNHDA, CDR2 SQIVND (reference sequence). The CDR3 runs 15 residues. V lost 4 bases, J lost 3 bases, and 16 bases lay in between. The CDR3 nucleotides are TGTGCCAGTAGTACATACCGGGACTCTGGCTACGAGCAGTACTTC. This sequence encodes CASSTYRDSGYEQYF.

The chain combines TRBV7-2 with TRBJ2-5, with 10 bases lining up with TRBD1. J was trimmed by 0 bases and V by 4 bases; bases with no gene match: 5. Germline-derived CDR1 and CDR2 are SGHTA and FQGNSA. The CDR3 sequence is 16 residues long. The CDR3 sequence: CASSSVGTGDQETQYF. The CDR3 bases are TGTGCCAGCAGCTCGGTCGGGACAGGGGACCAAGAGACCCAGTACTTC. The full variable domain, rest sourced from reference TRBV7-2 and TRBJ2-5, is GAGVSQSPSNKVTEKGKDVELRCDPISGHTALYWYRQSLGQGLEFLIYFQGNSAPDKSGLPSDRFSAERTGGSVSTLTIQRTQQEDSAVYLCASSSVGTGDQETQYFGPGTRLLVL.

The J gene is TRBJ2-3, the V gene TRBV5-1; 7 bases match TRBD2. The CDR3 length is 15 residues. Looked up from germline, CDR1 is SGHRS and CDR2 is YFSETQ. With V trimmed by 0 bases and J by 3 bases, 4 bases remained unmatched. As DNA, the CDR3 is TGCGCCAGCAGCTTGGGGGCTAGCGGAACAGATACGCAGTATTTT. Protein product: CASSLGASGTDTQYF.

This rearrangement joins TRBV18 to TRBJ1-1; D is unresolved. Per germline, CDR1 KGHSH and CDR2 LQKENI. This CDR3 has 15 amino acids. V lost 2 bases to trimming and J lost 1 base, with 11 bases between them. The CDR3 protein is CASSPIRGANTEAFF. For the CDR3, the DNA is TGTGCCAGCTCACCAATCCGGGGAGCGAACACTGAAGCTTTCTTT.

This sequence joins TRBV18 and TRBJ2-7, with 7 bases aligning to TRBD1. CDR1 KGHSH and CDR2 LQKENI come from the germline V gene. CDR3 length: 13 amino acids. The V and J ends lost 2 bases and 2 bases, in that order; junction bases with no gene match: 0. CDR3 nucleotides: TGTGCCAGCTCACCAGGGACAGCCTACGAGCAGTACTTC. Translated: CASSPGTAYEQYF.

This chain joins TRBV11-3 and TRBJ2-1, with 15 bases lining up with TRBD2. This CDR3 region has 17 residues. The trim removed 5 bases at V and 5 bases at J, leaving 7 bases unmatched. CDR1 SGHNT and CDR2 YENEEA come from the germline V gene. CDR3 sequence: CASSLGLAGGNHNEQFF. CDR3 sequence (DNA): TGTGCCAGCAGCCTGGGACTAGCGGGGGGTAACCACAATGAGCAGTTCTTC.

The CDR3 loop reads CASSLGRGLQSKSGNTIYF. CDR3 nucleotides: TGTGCCAGCAGTTTAGGCAGGGGGCTGCAGAGTAAATCTGGAAACACCATATATTTT. This sequence joins TRBV28 and TRBJ1-3, with TRBD1 identical over 8 bases. The CDR3 loop spans 19 amino acids. The trim removed 2 bases at V and 1 base at J, leaving 13 bases unmatched. The germline V gene has CDR1 MDHEN and CDR2 SYDVKM.

This chain uses TRBV7-9 with TRBJ1-1; D remains unclear. V lost 5 bases to trimming and J lost 6 bases, with 13 bases between them. The CDR3 runs to 13 residues. Germline assignment: CDR1 SEHNR and CDR2 FQNEAQ (reference sequence). The CDR3 DNA follows: TGTGCCAGCAGCCCATACGGGGTCTCTGAAGCTTTCTTT. It translates to CASSPYGVSEAFF.

This clone was observed a handful of times. Other DNA sequences within the sample encode an identical CDR3. V and J are TRBV27 and TRBJ2-7; tentatively, D is TRBD1 (6 bases). V was pared by 3 bases and J by 7 bases, with 13 bases between. The CDR3 totals 13 residues. Per the germline V gene, CDR1 is MNHEY and CDR2 is SMNVEV (reference sequence). The CDR3 protein is CASSLGAGLEQYF. The DNA of the CDR3 is TGTGCCAGCAGTTTGGGGGCAGGGCTAGAGCAGTACTTC.

The chain combines TRBV2 with TRBJ2-2, with 8 bases fitting TRBD1. This CDR3 has 15 amino acids. V trimming: 4 bases; J trimming: 7 bases; junction bases outside the gene matches: 8. Per germline, CDR1 SNHLY and CDR2 FYNNEI. CDR3 amino acids: CASSGGTGFIGELFF. CDR3 in DNA: TGTGCCAGCAGTGGTGGGACAGGATTTATCGGGGAGCTGTTTTTT.

The chain uses TRBV9 and TRBJ2-3; 8 positions match TRBD1. The CDR3 contains 23 residues. Germline loops: CDR1 SGDLS, CDR2 YYNGEE. The ends lost 0 bases at V and 2 bases at J; junction bases unmatched: 26. CDR3 DNA: TGTGCCAGCAGCGTAGCGCGGCAGGGGGCTATGCGCTTCACCCGTAATTACACAGATACGCAGTATTTT. Its protein product is CASSVARQGAMRFTRNYTDTQYF. Full variable domain (missing parts from reference TRBV9 and TRBJ2-3): DSGVTQTPKHLITATGQRVTLRCSPRSGDLSVYWYQQSLDQGLQFLIQYYNGEERAKGNILERFSAQQFPDLHSELNLSSLELGDSALYFCASSVARQGAMRFTRNYTDTQYFGPGTRLTVL.

The chain recombines TRBV19 with TRBJ1-5; D unresolved. CDR3 size: 15 residues. CDR1 is LNHDA and CDR2 is SQIVND in the germline V gene (reference sequence). Trimming left V 6 bases short and J 0 bases short, with 12 bases between. In DNA form, the CDR3 reads TGTGCCAGTAGCTCTTGGCCCGATAGCAATCAGCCCCAGCATTTT. It yields the protein CASSSWPDSNQPQHF.

CDR3 bases: TGCGCCAGCAGCCAAGATCACAGGGGAACAGATACGCAGTATTTT. Its protein product is CASSQDHRGTDTQYF. The chain joins TRBV4-3 to TRBJ2-3; TRBD1 matches 7 bases. The CDR3 consists of 15 residues. After removal of 0 bases from V and 3 bases from J, the junction contained 3 bases not matched to a gene. Germline V gives CDR1 LGHNA, CDR2 YSLEER.